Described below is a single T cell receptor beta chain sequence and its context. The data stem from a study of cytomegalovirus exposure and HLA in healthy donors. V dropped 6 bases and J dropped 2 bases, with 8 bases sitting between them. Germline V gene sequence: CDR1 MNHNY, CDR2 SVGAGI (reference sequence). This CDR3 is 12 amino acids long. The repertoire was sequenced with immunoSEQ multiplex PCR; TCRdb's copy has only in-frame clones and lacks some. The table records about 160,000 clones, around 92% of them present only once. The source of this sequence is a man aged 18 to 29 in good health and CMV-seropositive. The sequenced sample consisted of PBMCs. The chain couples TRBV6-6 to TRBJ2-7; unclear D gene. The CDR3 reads CASSLYTYEQYF. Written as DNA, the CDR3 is TGTGCCAGCAGCCTATATACCTACGAGCAGTACTTC.